The count of the clone carrying this T cell receptor beta chain is one. The entry originates in a study of shared clonotypes between healthy human individuals. CDR3 size: 17 residues. Trimming took 6 bases from V and 2 from J, leaving 19 bases between them. Germline V gives CDR1 SGHAT, CDR2 FQNNGV. TCRdb's copy holds only in-frame clones and misses some; the assay was immunoSEQ multiplex PCR. The repertoire consists of approximately 2.5 million clones, with more than 85% occurring once and the leading ten covering 0.36%. The chain carries TRBV11-2 and TRBJ2-2; tentatively, D is TRBD1 (6 bases). Source material: naive CD4+ T cells from PBMCs. Documented subset: CD45RA+ positively selected. The sequence was obtained from a man aged 18 to 29 in good health. Some clones in this sample may be carry-over from other donors' samples. The CDR3 DNA sequence: TGTGCCAGCAGGCCGATTAGGGGGACAAGAAACACCGGGGAGCTGTTTTTT. Translation gives CASRPIRGTRNTGELFF.